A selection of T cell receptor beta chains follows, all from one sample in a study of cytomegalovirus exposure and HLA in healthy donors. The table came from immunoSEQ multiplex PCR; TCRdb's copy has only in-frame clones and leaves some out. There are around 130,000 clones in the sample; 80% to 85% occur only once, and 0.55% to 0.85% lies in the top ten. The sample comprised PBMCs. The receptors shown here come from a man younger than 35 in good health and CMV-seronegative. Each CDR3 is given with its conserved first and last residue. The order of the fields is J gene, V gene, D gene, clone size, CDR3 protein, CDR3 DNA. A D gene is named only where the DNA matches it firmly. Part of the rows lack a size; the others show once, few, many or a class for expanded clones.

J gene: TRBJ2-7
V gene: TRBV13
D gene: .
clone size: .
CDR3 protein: CASSLGRGTYEQYF
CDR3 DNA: TGTGCCAGCAGCTTAGGTAGGGGAACGTACGAGCAGTACTTC

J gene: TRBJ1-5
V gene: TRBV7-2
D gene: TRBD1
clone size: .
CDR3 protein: CASSHDRGGNQPQHF
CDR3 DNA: TGTGCCAGCAGTCATGACAGGGGTGGCAATCAGCCCCAGCATTTT

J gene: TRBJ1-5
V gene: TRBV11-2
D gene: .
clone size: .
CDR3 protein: CASSRGATENQPQHF
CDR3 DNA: TGTGCCAGCAGCAGGGGTGCCACAGAGAATCAGCCCCAGCATTTT

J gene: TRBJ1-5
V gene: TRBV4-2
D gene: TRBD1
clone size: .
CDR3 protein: CASSQDPPGTGSQPQHF
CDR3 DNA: TGTGCCAGCAGCCAAGATCCTCCAGGGACAGGCTCGCAGCCCCAGCATTTT

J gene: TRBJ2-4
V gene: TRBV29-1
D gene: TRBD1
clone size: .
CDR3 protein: CSVEVQGAIMNIQYF
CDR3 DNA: TGCAGCGTTGAAGTACAGGGGGCGATTATGAACATTCAGTACTTC

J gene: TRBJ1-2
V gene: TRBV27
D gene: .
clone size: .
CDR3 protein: CASSTPGQGYTF
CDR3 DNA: TGTGCCAGCAGTACTCCAGGACAGGGCTACACCTTC

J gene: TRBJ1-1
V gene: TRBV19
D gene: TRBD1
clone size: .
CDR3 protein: CASSHETGALNTEAFF
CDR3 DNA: TGTGCCAGTAGTCATGAGACAGGGGCCTTGAACACTGAAGCTTTCTTT

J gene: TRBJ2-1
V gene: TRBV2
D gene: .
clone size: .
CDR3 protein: CASSEVRYYNEQFF
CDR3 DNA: TGTGCCAGCAGTGAAGTCAGGTACTACAATGAGCAGTTCTTC

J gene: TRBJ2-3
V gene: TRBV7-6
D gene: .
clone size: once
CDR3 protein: CASSKTDTQYF
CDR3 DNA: TGTGCCAGCAGTAAAACAGATACGCAGTATTTT

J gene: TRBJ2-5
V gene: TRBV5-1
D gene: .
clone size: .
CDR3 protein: CASSLDSQRVEETQYF
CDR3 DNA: TGCGCCAGCAGCTTGGACAGTCAGCGGGTAGAAGAGACCCAGTACTTC

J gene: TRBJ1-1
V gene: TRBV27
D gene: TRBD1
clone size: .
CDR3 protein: CASSLAGRGPNTEAFF
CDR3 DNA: TGTGCCAGCAGTTTAGCGGGCAGGGGGCCGAACACTGAAGCTTTCTTT

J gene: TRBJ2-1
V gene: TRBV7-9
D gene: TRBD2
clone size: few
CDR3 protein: CAMEGLGFNEQFF
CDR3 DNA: TGTGCCATGGAGGGACTAGGGTTCAATGAGCAGTTCTTC

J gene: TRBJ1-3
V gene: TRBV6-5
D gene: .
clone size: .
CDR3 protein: CASSSTHSSGNTIYF
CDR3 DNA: TGTGCCAGCAGTTCCACGCATAGCTCTGGAAACACCATATATTTT

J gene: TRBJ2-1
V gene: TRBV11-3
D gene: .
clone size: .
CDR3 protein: CASSSTPLYNEQFF
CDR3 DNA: TGTGCCAGCAGCTCCACCCCCCTATACAATGAGCAGTTCTTC

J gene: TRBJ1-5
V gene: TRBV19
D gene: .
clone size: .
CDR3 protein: CASSIDNRQYSNQPQHF
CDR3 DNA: TGTGCCAGTAGTATAGATAATCGACAATATAGCAATCAGCCCCAGCATTTT

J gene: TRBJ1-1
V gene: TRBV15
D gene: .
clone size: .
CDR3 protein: CATSRPERVKAFF
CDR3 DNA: TGTGCCACCAGCAGACCGGAGCGTGTTAAAGCTTTCTTT

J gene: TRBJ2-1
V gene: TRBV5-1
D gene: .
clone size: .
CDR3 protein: CASSLDRAKRNEQFF
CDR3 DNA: TGCGCCAGCAGCTTGGACAGGGCCAAGCGCAATGAGCAGTTCTTC

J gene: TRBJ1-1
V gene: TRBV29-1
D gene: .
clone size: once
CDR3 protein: CSVDRGGRAFF
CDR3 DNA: TGCAGCGTTGACAGAGGGGGTAGAGCTTTCTTT

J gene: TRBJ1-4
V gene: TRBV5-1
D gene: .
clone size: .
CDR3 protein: CASSPPQGSGEKLFF
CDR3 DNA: TGCGCCAGCAGCCCTCCCCAGGGATCCGGTGAAAAACTGTTTTTT

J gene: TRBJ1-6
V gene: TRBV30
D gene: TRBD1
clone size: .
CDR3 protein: CAWRGQGRSPLHF
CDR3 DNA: TGTGCCTGGAGGGGACAGGGAAGGTCACCCCTCCACTTT

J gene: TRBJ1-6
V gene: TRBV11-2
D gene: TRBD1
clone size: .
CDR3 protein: CASSLVQGAYSPLHF
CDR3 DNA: TGTGCCAGCAGCTTAGTTCAGGGGGCGTATTCACCCCTCCACTTT

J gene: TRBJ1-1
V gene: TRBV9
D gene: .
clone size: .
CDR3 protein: CASSVSPAVNTEAFF
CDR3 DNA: TGTGCCAGCAGCGTGTCCCCCGCGGTGAACACTGAAGCTTTCTTT

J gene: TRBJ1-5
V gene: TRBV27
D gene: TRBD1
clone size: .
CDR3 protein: CASSPGQGLSQPQHF
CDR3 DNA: TGTGCCAGCAGTCCGGGACAGGGACTCAGTCAGCCCCAGCATTTT

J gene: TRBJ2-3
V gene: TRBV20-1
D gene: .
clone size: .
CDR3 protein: CSFGQIDTQYF
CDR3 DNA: TGCAGTTTCGGACAGATTGATACGCAGTATTTT

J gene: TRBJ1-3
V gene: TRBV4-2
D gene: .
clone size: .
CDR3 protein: CASSLDRSNSGNTIYF
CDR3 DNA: TGTGCCAGCAGTCTCGACAGGTCCAACTCTGGAAACACCATATATTTT

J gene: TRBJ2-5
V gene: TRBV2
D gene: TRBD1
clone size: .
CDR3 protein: CASTRGTGMGETQYF
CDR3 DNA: TGTGCCAGCACCCGAGGGACAGGGATGGGGGAGACCCAGTACTTC

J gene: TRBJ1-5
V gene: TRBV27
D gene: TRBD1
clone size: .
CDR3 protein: CASSPRGTGVFQPQHF
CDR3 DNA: TGTGCCAGCAGTCCCCGAGGGACAGGGGTTTTCCAGCCCCAGCATTTT

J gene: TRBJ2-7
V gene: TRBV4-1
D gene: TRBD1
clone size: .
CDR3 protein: CASSRRTGDHEQYF
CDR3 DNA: TGCGCCAGCAGCCGACGGACAGGGGACCACGAGCAGTACTTC

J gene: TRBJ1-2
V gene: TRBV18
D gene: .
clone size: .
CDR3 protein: CASSPRDFYGYTF
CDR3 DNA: TGTGCCAGCTCACCCAGGGATTTCTATGGCTACACCTTC

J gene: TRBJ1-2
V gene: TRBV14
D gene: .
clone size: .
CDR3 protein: CASSQVAAGGYGYTF
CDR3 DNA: TGTGCCAGCAGCCAAGTGGCCGCCGGGGGCTATGGCTACACCTTC

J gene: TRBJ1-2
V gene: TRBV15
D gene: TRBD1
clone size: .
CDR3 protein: CATSREAQGQTYGYTF
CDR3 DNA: TGTGCCACCAGCAGAGAGGCGCAGGGACAGACCTATGGCTACACCTTC

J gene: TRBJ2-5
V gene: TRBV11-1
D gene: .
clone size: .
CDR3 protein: CASSPPGVGAGAQYF
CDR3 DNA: TGTGCCAGCAGCCCGCCAGGGGTGGGGGCTGGGGCCCAGTACTTC

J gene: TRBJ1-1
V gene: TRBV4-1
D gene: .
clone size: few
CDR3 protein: CASSQDDIVEAFF
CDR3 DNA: TGCGCCAGCAGCCAAGATGACATAGTTGAAGCTTTCTTT

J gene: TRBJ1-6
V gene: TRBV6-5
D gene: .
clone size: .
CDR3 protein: CASSYEIQHNSPLHF
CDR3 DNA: TGTGCCAGCAGTTACGAAATACAGCATAATTCACCCCTCCACTTT

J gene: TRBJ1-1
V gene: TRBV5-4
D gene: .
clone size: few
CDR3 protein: CASSLPDRPNTEAFF
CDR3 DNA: TGTGCCAGCAGCTTACCGGACAGACCGAACACTGAAGCTTTCTTT

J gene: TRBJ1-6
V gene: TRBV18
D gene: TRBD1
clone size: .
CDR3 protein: CASSPPGQQNSPLHF
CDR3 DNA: TGTGCCAGCTCACCCCCGGGACAGCAGAATTCACCCCTCCACTTT

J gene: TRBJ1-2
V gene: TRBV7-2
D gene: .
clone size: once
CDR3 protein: CASSLGSGGRAASGYTF
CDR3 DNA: TGTGCCAGCAGCTTAGGTTCGGGTGGCAGAGCGGCGAGTGGCTACACCTTC

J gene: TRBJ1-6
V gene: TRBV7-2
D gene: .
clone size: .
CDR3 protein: CASSVRQVNSPLHF
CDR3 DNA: TGTGCCAGCAGCGTCCGACAGGTTAATTCACCCCTCCACTTT